This passage covers 5 T cell receptor beta chains from one sample sequenced in a study of T cell changes during pregnancy in multiple sclerosis. Profiling relied on immunoSEQ multiplex PCR, and the TCRdb table lists in-frame clones only, not all of them. The sample records more than 90,000 clones, around 90% being singletons. The material sequenced was peripheral blood, taken in the third trimester of pregnancy. These receptors all come from a female donor with multiple sclerosis, enrolled in a pregnancy study.

Only one count was recorded for this clone. The V and J genes are TRBV30 and TRBJ1-3; D is unclear. The CDR3 totals 15 residues. V lost 0 bases to trimming and J lost 3 bases, with 12 bases between them. Germline values: CDR1 GTSNPN, CDR2 SVGIG (reference sequence). CDR3 sequence: CAWSVEGGNGNTIYF. The DNA for the CDR3 is TGTGCCTGGAGTGTGGAGGGCGGAAATGGAAACACCATATATTTT.

The rearrangement links TRBV2 to TRBJ2-3; D unclear. Germline values: CDR1 SNHLY, CDR2 FYNNEI. CDR3 size: 13 residues. The V and J ends lost 7 bases and 1 base respectively, with 9 bases between them. CDR3 sequence reads: CASTKSGTDTQYF. Here the CDR3 DNA reads TGTGCCAGCACGAAAAGCGGCACAGATACGCAGTATTTT.

This clone was found a few times. The chain recombines TRBV7-9 with TRBJ1-3; TRBD1 matches at 10 bases. CDR3 length equals 14 residues. V lost 3 bases, J lost 5 bases, and 1 base stayed unmatched. Germline V gene sequence: CDR1 SEHNR, CDR2 FQNEAQ (reference sequence). The CDR3 nucleotides are TGTGCCAGCAGCTTCGACAGGGGGCGAAACACCATATATTTT. It encodes CASSFDRGRNTIYF.

V usage is TRBV5-4 and J usage is TRBJ2-3, with D unresolved. V was shortened by 7 bases and J by 2 bases, with 11 bases between the two germline ends. CDR1 is SGHNT, CDR2 YYREEE, per germline (reference sequence). This CDR3 is built from 13 residues. The CDR3 DNA sequence: TGTGCCAGCGGTAGTCCGTCCACAGATACGCAGTATTTT. Translated: CASGSPSTDTQYF.

This rearrangement joins TRBV9 to TRBJ2-3; D is possibly TRBD2 (5 bases). The CDR3 spans 15 residues. Germline values: CDR1 SGDLS, CDR2 YYNGEE. V gave up 4 bases and J gave up 1 base, with 13 bases separating them. CDR3 DNA: TGTGCCAGCAGCCCCCGCGGTAGCGGCACAGATACGCAGTATTTT. Translating gives CASSPRGSGTDTQYF.